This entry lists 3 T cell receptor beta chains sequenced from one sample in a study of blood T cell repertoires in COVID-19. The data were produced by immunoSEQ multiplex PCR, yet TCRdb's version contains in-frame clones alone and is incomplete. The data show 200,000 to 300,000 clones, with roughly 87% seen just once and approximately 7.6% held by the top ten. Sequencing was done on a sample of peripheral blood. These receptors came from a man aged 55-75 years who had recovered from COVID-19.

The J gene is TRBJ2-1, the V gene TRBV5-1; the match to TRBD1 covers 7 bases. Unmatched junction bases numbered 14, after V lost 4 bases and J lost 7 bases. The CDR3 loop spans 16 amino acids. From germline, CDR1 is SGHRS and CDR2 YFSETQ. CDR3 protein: CASSPADRYRENEQFF. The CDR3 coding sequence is TGCGCCAGCAGCCCGGCGGACAGGTACAGGGAAAATGAGCAGTTCTTC.

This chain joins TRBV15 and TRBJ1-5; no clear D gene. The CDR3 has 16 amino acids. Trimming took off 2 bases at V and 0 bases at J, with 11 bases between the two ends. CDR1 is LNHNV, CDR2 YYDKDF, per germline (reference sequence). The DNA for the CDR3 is TGTGCCACCAGCAGACTGAGGGATAATAGCAATCAGCCCCAGCATTTT. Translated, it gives CATSRLRDNSNQPQHF.

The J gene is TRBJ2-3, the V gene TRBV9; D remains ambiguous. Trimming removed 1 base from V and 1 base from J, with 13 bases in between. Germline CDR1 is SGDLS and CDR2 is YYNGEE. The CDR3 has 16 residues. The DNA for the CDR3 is TGTGCCAGCAGCGTAACCCCCGGGTTGGGCACAGATACGCAGTATTTT. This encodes CASSVTPGLGTDTQYF. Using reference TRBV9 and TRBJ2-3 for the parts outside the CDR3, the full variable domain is DSGVTQTPKHLITATGQRVTLRCSPRSGDLSVYWYQQSLDQGLQFLIQYYNGEERAKGNILERFSAQQFPDLHSELNLSSLELGDSALYFCASSVTPGLGTDTQYFGPGTRLTVL.